The clone carrying this T cell receptor (beta chain) was seen only once. These data come from a study of T cell changes during pregnancy in multiple sclerosis. The CDR3 is 14 amino acids. CDR1 is MGHRA and CDR2 is YSYEKL in the germline V gene. With 8 bases removed from V and 2 bases from J, the gap between germline ends came to 16 bases. Sequencing was performed with immunoSEQ multiplex PCR; in TCRdb, only in-frame clones are kept and a portion is missing. Of tens of thousands of clones in the sample, roughly 94% were seen once. The material was CD8+ T cells from peripheral blood mononuclear cells, obtained after pregnancy. The TCR originated in a female donor with multiple sclerosis, enrolled in a pregnancy study. The chain combines TRBV4-1 with TRBJ2-7; D is possibly TRBD2 (5 bases). The CDR3 DNA is TGCGCCAGCTCGAGGGCGCAGGTGCCCTACGAGCAGTACTTC. Its translation is CASSRAQVPYEQYF.